This is a list of T cell receptor beta chains from one sample in a study of cytomegalovirus exposure and HLA in healthy donors. Measured with immunoSEQ multiplex PCR; TCRdb has only the in-frame clones, and not every one. Seen here are about 100,000 clones, approximately 79% observed once, and the top ten hold roughly 19%. The sample was PBMCs. These receptors came from a woman aged 55-69 years in good health and CMV-seropositive. CDR3s include the opening cysteine and the closing phenylalanine or tryptophan. The D gene is left open where the match is weak. Clone sizes are given selectively: once, few, many, or a class where the clone is expanded.

TRBV9	NA	NA	TRBJ2-3	TGTGCCAGCAGCGTAGTGGGGCTTAGCACAGATACGCAGTATTTT	CASSVVGLSTDTQYF
TRBV30	NA	NA	TRBJ1-5	TGTGCCTGGAGTGGCGCTGGGGCGTATTATCAGCCCCAGCATTTT	CAWSGAGAYYQPQHF
TRBV15	NA	NA	TRBJ2-7	TGTGCCACCAGCAGAGATACCTACGAGCAGTACTTC	CATSRDTYEQYF
TRBV18	NA	NA	TRBJ1-1	TGTGCCAGCTCACCACCTTGGGGGCTTAGCACTGAAGCTTTCTTT	CASSPPWGLSTEAFF
TRBV6-5	NA	NA	TRBJ1-2	TGTGCCAGCAGTCCCCAGGGTGGGTATGGCTACACCTTC	CASSPQGGYGYTF
TRBV7-2	NA	few	TRBJ1-2	TGTGCCAGCAGCCTCGACGGAGCGAGCGGCTACACCTTC	CASSLDGASGYTF
TRBV6-5	NA	NA	TRBJ2-7	TGTGCCAGCAGCAGAACAGGCAGCTACGAGCAGTACTTC	CASSRTGSYEQYF
TRBV28	TRBD2	NA	TRBJ2-7	TGTGCCAGCAGGACCGGCACTAGCGCATCAAGCTCCTACGAGCAGTACTTC	CASRTGTSASSSYEQYF
TRBV19	NA	NA	TRBJ1-1	TGTGCCAGTAGTATTTTGGGTTTTATGGAGGAGGAAGCTTTCTTT	CASSILGFMEEEAFF
TRBV2	NA	NA	TRBJ2-5	TGTGCCATTCGGGGGAAGGAGACCCAGTACTTC	CAIRGKETQYF
TRBV28	NA	NA	TRBJ1-1	TGTGCCAGCAATTCGGGACACCCGCAAGCTTTCTTT	CASNSGHPQAFF
TRBV25-1	NA	NA	TRBJ2-7	TGTGCCAGCAGCCAGTCTAGCTACGAGCAGTACTTC	CASSQSSYEQYF
TRBV6-5	NA	few	TRBJ2-7	TGTGCCAGCAGCCCCACGACTATGGGTGAGCAGTACTTC	CASSPTTMGEQYF
TRBV7-3	NA	NA	TRBJ2-2	TGTGCCAGCAGCCCAACGAACACCGGGGAGCTGTTTTTT	CASSPTNTGELFF
TRBV7-9	TRBD1	NA	TRBJ2-7	TGTGCCAGCAGCCGATCGGACAGGGACTCCTACGAGCAGTACTTC	CASSRSDRDSYEQYF
TRBV4-1	NA	NA	TRBJ1-2	TGCGCCAGCAGCCAAGGCTTCACGGCTAACTATGGCTACACCTTC	CASSQGFTANYGYTF
TRBV11-2	TRBD2	NA	TRBJ2-5	TGTGCCAGCAGCTCCCGGGGGAAAGCGGGAGGGCGTGAGACCCAGTACTTC	CASSSRGKAGGRETQYF
TRBV5-8	NA	NA	TRBJ2-3	TGTGCCAGCAGCTTGGGTGAGGTTAGGGAGTCAAGAAGCACAGATACGCAGTATTTT	CASSLGEVRESRSTDTQYF
TRBV9	NA	NA	TRBJ2-5	TGTGCCAGCAGCGTAGCCCCTAGGGAGACCCAGTACTTC	CASSVAPRETQYF
TRBV2	NA	NA	TRBJ2-1	TGTGCCAGCAGGAAAGAGGTTGGGGCTTACAGCTCCTACAATGAGCAGTTCTTC	CASRKEVGAYSSYNEQFF
TRBV6-5	NA	NA	TRBJ1-1	TGTGCCAGCATCCCTCTAGGGAGGACTGAAGCTTTCTTT	CASIPLGRTEAFF
TRBV29-1	TRBD2	NA	TRBJ2-3	TGCAGCGTTGTCCCCCTTTCGGTCACTAGCGGGAGCACAGATACGCAGTATTTT	CSVVPLSVTSGSTDTQYF
TRBV27	TRBD2	NA	TRBJ2-7	TGTGCCAGCAGTTCGCGGGAGGGTAGCGGGAGTTACGAGCAGTACTTC	CASSSREGSGSYEQYF
TRBV18	TRBD1	NA	TRBJ1-2	TGTGCCAGCTCACCACAGGGGGCCTTTTCTGGCTACACCTTC	CASSPQGAFSGYTF
TRBV4-1	TRBD1	NA	TRBJ1-1	TGCGCCAGCAGCCAAGAAGTACAGGGGGCTGTAGCTTTCTTT	CASSQEVQGAVAFF
TRBV9	TRBD2	NA	TRBJ2-5	TGTGCCAGCAGCCCACGGGGGGTCCTCCTGGGAGAGACCCAGTACTTC	CASSPRGVLLGETQYF
TRBV6-6	TRBD1	once	TRBJ2-3	TGTGCCAGCAGCACGGGACAGGGGGAAGATACGCAGTATTTT	CASSTGQGEDTQYF
TRBV20-1	NA	NA	TRBJ2-7	TGCAGTGCTAGTTTGAGCTACGAGCAGTACTTC	CSASLSYEQYF
TRBV27	NA	NA	TRBJ2-1	TGTGCCAGCAGTTTAGGCCACTCCTACAATGAGCAGTTCTTC	CASSLGHSYNEQFF
TRBV5-4	NA	NA	TRBJ1-2	TGTGCCAGCAGCTTGATACAGAACTATGGCTACACCTTC	CASSLIQNYGYTF
TRBV6-6	TRBD2	NA	TRBJ2-1	TGTGCCAGCAGTTACGAAACTAGCGGAAATGAGCAGTTCTTC	CASSYETSGNEQFF
TRBV6-5	NA	NA	TRBJ1-2	TGTGCCTCAATACGGGCGGGAGGTTCTAACTATGGCTACACCTTC	CASIRAGGSNYGYTF
TRBV11-2	NA	NA	TRBJ2-7	TGTGCCAGCAGCTTAATGGGCCTCTACGAGCAGTACTTC	CASSLMGLYEQYF
TRBV28	TRBD1	NA	TRBJ1-2	TGTGCCAGCAGTTCCGGACAGGGGACGTTCTATGGCTACACCTTC	CASSSGQGTFYGYTF
TRBV7-9	NA	NA	TRBJ2-7	TGTTCCAGCAGCTTAGGAGGGTACGGGACACTCGCCTACGAGCAGTACTTC	CSSSLGGYGTLAYEQYF
TRBV28	TRBD1	NA	TRBJ2-2	TGTGCCAGCAGTTGGACAGGGGGCAGTAACGGGGAGCTGTTTTTT	CASSWTGGSNGELFF
TRBV7-7	NA	NA	TRBJ2-7	TGTGCTAGCAGCTTAGCCCTTGTCCGGCAGGCTTGGTGCTACGAGCAGTACTTC	CASSLALVRQAWCYEQYF
TRBV2	TRBD1	NA	TRBJ1-1	TGTGCCACAGGACAGGGGACAGGGGGGACTGAAGCTTTCTTT	CATGQGTGGTEAFF
TRBV6-5	NA	NA	TRBJ2-7	TGTGCCAGCAGTTACCGATCCGGGCAGGGAGAGCAGTACTTC	CASSYRSGQGEQYF
TRBV28	TRBD1	NA	TRBJ1-1	TGTGCCAGCAGAACCTGGATAACAGGGGGGTCGGCTGAAGCTTTCTTT	CASRTWITGGSAEAFF